These 10 T cell receptor beta chains came from one sample sequenced in a study of blood T cell repertoires in COVID-19. Here immunoSEQ multiplex PCR was the method, and the copy in TCRdb shows in-frame clones only, minus some. This sample has 150,000 to 200,000 clones, with 75% to 90% found just once. The sample comprised PBMCs or T cells enriched from blood (not recorded which). Receptors were obtained from a middle-aged woman with acute COVID-19.

The CDR3 region has the DNA TGTGCCAGCAGCTTAGCGCAGGGCTCTTATGGCTACACCTTC. The encoded protein is CASSLAQGSYGYTF. The genes are TRBV7-6 and TRBJ1-2; D might be TRBD1 (5 bases). The ends were cut back, 0 bases at V and 5 bases at J, with 10 bases in the middle. The CDR3 is 14 amino acids. The germline V gene has CDR1 SGHVS and CDR2 FNYEAQ.

This clone was recorded a few times. The V call is TRBV9, the J call TRBJ1-2; TRBD1 is a possible D gene (5 bases). Germline assignment: CDR1 SGDLS and CDR2 YYNGEE. V lost 0 bases and J 4 bases, leaving 13 bases between the germline ends. CDR3 size: 15 residues. The DNA for the CDR3 is TGTGCCAGCAGCGTAGGTCAAGGGGCTGGCTATGGCTACACCTTC. Its protein is CASSVGQGAGYGYTF.

V gene TRBV6-1 combines with J gene TRBJ1-1; no definite D call. The V gene's germline CDR1 is MNHNS and CDR2 SASEGT. The CDR3 runs to 14 residues. The ends were cut back, 1 base at V and 11 bases at J, with 17 bases in the middle. In DNA form, the CDR3 reads TGTGCCAGCAGTGAAGTAGACACCCTCGTTCGCGCTTTCTTT. It specifies CASSEVDTLVRAFF.

This rearrangement joins TRBV9 to TRBJ2-3, with a tentative D call TRBD2 (6 bases). Trimming pared 0 bases from V and 6 bases from J, leaving 14 bases between. This CDR3 spans 15 amino acids. Per germline, CDR1 SGDLS and CDR2 YYNGEE. CDR3 loop: CASSVAGAGWDTQYF. Written as DNA, the CDR3 is TGTGCCAGCAGCGTAGCGGGAGCAGGGTGGGATACGCAGTATTTT.

The chain joins TRBV3-1 (or the pseudogene TRBV3-2) to TRBJ2-3, with D maybe TRBD2 (6 bases). Germline V gives CDR1 LGHDT, CDR2 YNNKEL (reference sequence). The CDR3 loop spans 15 amino acids. Trimming stripped 8 bases from V and 2 bases from J, with 17 bases between. CDR3 nucleotide sequence: TGTGCCAGCGGAGGGGCTCGGCTCTACACAGATACGCAGTATTTT. Its translation is CASGGARLYTDTQYF.

The chain links TRBV9 to TRBJ2-4; 8 bases are a match to TRBD1. Trimming at V came to 3 bases and at J to 8 bases, leaving 7 bases not matched to a gene. There are 14 residues in the CDR3. Germline V gene data show CDR1 as SGDLS and CDR2 as YYNGEE. This CDR3 reads CASSGQGAFDIQYF. For the CDR3, the DNA is TGTGCCAGCAGCGGGCAGGGGGCATTCGACATTCAGTACTTC.

Concerning this clone itself: Other DNA sequences in the sample encode the same CDR3. The rearrangement uses TRBV30 and TRBJ2-3; 8 bases line up with TRBD2. The V segment lost 2 bases and the J segment 2 bases; nucleotides outside the gene matches: 3. This CDR3 comprises 14 residues. CDR1 and CDR2 (germline): GTSNPN, SVGIG (reference sequence). The CDR3 is CAWSLAGPTDTQYF. CDR3 coding DNA: TGTGCCTGGAGTCTAGCGGGCCCCACAGATACGCAGTATTTT.

V is TRBV6-6 and J is TRBJ2-1, with D uncertain. The CDR3 covers 15 residues. Germline CDR1 and CDR2: MNHNY and SVGAGI (reference sequence). With 6 bases removed from V and 0 bases from J, the gap between germline ends came to 12 bases. Here the CDR3 reads CASRETSSSYNEQFF. The DNA of the CDR3 is TGTGCCAGCAGGGAGACTTCAAGCTCCTACAATGAGCAGTTCTTC.

This clone was counted only a few times. The CDR3 DNA is TGTGCCAGCAGTTCGGGACTAGCGGTCCGCACAGATACGCAGTATTTT. Translated: CASSSGLAVRTDTQYF. The gene calls are TRBV6-2 or TRBV6-3 and TRBJ2-3; TRBD2 matches 11 bases. CDR3 length equals 16 residues. V lost 4 bases and J lost 1; bases outside the gene matches: 4. Germline V gene data show CDR1 as MNHEY and CDR2 as SVGEGT.

This clone is a singleton in its sample. The chain couples TRBV5-1 to TRBJ2-3, with a possible D match to TRBD2 (6 bases). Germline CDR1 SGHRS, CDR2 YFSETQ. Between the trimmed V and J ends, which lost 0 bases and 1 base, there was a span of 15 bases. The length of the CDR3 is 17 residues. Here the CDR3 DNA reads TGCGCCAGCAGCTTGGGAGGCCTAGCGAGCGGCACAGATACGCAGTATTTT. It yields the protein CASSLGGLASGTDTQYF.